The 15 T cell receptor beta chains given below trace back to one sample, sequenced in a study of T cell clones after liver transplantation. Here immunoSEQ multiplex PCR was the method, and the copy in TCRdb shows in-frame clones only, minus some. Of 45,000 to 55,000 clones in the sample, about four fifths are singletons; the top ten hold around 8.5%. The starting material was CD4+ T cells from blood, obtained before liver transplant. These receptors all stem from a human donor who received a liver transplant.

This clone was recorded only once. The genes are TRBV9 and TRBJ2-7; 8 bases fit TRBD1. The V segment lost 0 bases and the J segment 2 bases; nucleotides outside the gene matches: 1. Germline loops: CDR1 SGDLS, CDR2 YYNGEE. The CDR3 loop spans 14 amino acids. The CDR3 sequence: CASSVDRGTYEQYF. The CDR3 coding sequence is TGTGCCAGCAGCGTAGACAGGGGGACCTACGAGCAGTACTTC.

The chain has TRBV5-1 and TRBJ2-1; 7 positions agree with TRBD1. The J segment lost 5 bases and the V segment lost 6 bases, leaving 11 bases of the junction unmatched. In germline, CDR1 is SGHRS, CDR2 YFSETQ. CDR3 size: 15 residues. The CDR3 bases are TGCGCCAGCAATAGCCCACAGGGGAACGACAATGAGCAGTTCTTC. Translated: CASNSPQGNDNEQFF.

The chain joins TRBV4-2 to TRBJ2-4; 12 nucleotides match TRBD1. Trimming removed 0 bases from V and 5 bases from J; junction bases left unmatched: 17. CDR1 LGHNA and CDR2 YNFKEQ come from the germline V gene. The CDR3 has 21 amino acids. The CDR3: CASSQDIRDRGRVWPQNIQYF. CDR3 sequence (DNA): TGTGCCAGCAGCCAAGATATCCGGGACAGGGGGCGCGTGTGGCCTCAAAACATTCAGTACTTC.

This chain connects TRBV9 to TRBJ1-1, with 11 bases aligning to TRBD1. The J segment lost 4 bases and the V segment lost 3 bases, leaving 2 bases of the junction unmatched. Germline V gene lookup returns CDR1 SGDLS and CDR2 YYNGEE. The CDR3 totals 14 residues. The CDR3 reads CASSAGTGGTEAFF. Written as DNA, the CDR3 is TGTGCCAGCAGCGCCGGGACAGGGGGCACTGAAGCTTTCTTT.

The chain is built from TRBV19 and TRBJ2-7, with 7 bases matching TRBD1. The CDR3 consists of 15 residues. From germline, CDR1 is LNHDA and CDR2 SQIVND (reference sequence). Germline trimming cut 5 bases from V and 2 bases from J; bases unmatched to any gene: 9. CDR3 sequence (DNA): TGTGCCAGTAGTTCTTCCGGGACAGCACCCTACGAGCAGTACTTC. Translation gives CASSSSGTAPYEQYF.

This chain uses TRBV2 with TRBJ2-2, with D possibly being TRBD2 (5 bases). Trimming stripped 6 bases from V and 6 bases from J, with 11 bases between. The germline V gene has CDR1 SNHLY and CDR2 FYNNEI. CDR3 size: 13 residues. DNA of the CDR3: TGTGCCAGCAGGCTCGAGGGATCCGGGGAGCTGTTTTTT. Translation gives CASRLEGSGELFF.

This chain links TRBV5-1 with TRBJ2-7; no definite D call. This CDR3 has 14 residues. Germline CDR1 reads SGHRS; CDR2 reads YFSETQ. The V end was cut by 0 bases, the J end by 3 bases, with 10 bases between. The chain's CDR3 is CASSLGVSLYEQYF. As DNA, the CDR3 is TGCGCCAGCAGCTTGGGGGTAAGCCTCTACGAGCAGTACTTC.

The rearrangement joins TRBV7-3 to TRBJ2-2, with D possibly being TRBD2 (6 bases). Germline V gene data show CDR1 as SGHTA and CDR2 as FQGTGA. V was trimmed by 5 bases and J by 7 bases, leaving 11 bases between them. The CDR3 has 13 residues. CDR3 nucleotides: TGTGCCAGCAGCCCGGGGGTAAACGGGGAGCTGTTTTTT. The encoded protein is CASSPGVNGELFF.

V usage is TRBV19 and J usage is TRBJ1-5, with D perhaps matching TRBD1 (6 bases). The CDR3 sequence is 13 residues long. CDR1 LNHDA and CDR2 SQIVND come from the germline V gene (reference sequence). Trimming left V 6 bases short and J 8 bases short, with 14 bases between. The CDR3 DNA reads TGTGCCAGTAGCCGGGGGGGGGCTGAGCCCCAGCATTTT. This codes for CASSRGGAEPQHF.

The chain carries TRBV12-5 and TRBJ2-1; 8 bases map to TRBD1. The CDR3 contains 15 residues. CDR1 is LGHNT, CDR2 FRNRAP, per germline. Germline trimming cut 1 base from V and 7 bases from J; bases unmatched to any gene: 6. The CDR3: CASGLGGTGGNEQFF. The CDR3 coding sequence is TGTGCTAGTGGTTTGGGAGGGACAGGCGGGAATGAGCAGTTCTTC.

This clone was recorded only once. The chain recombines TRBV19 with TRBJ1-4; maybe TRBD1 (6 bases). Trimming took off 6 bases at V and 13 bases at J, with 15 bases between the two ends. The CDR3 length is 12 residues. Germline-derived CDR1 and CDR2 are LNHDA and SQIVND (reference sequence). In nucleotides, the CDR3 is TGTGCCAGTAGACGGGAGGGACAAAGACTGTTTTTT. It translates to CASRREGQRLFF.

The chain uses TRBV28 and TRBJ2-7; D is unresolved. Per the germline V gene, CDR1 is MDHEN and CDR2 is SYDVKM. Between the trimmed V and J ends, which lost 6 bases and 0 bases, there was a span of 6 bases. The CDR3 has 12 amino acids. The CDR3 loop reads CASRSSSYEQYF. The CDR3 DNA is TGTGCCAGCAGGTCGAGCTCCTACGAGCAGTACTTC.

This chain connects TRBV6-5 to TRBJ1-5; 9 bases match TRBD1. CDR1 is MNHEY, CDR2 SVGAGI, per germline. The CDR3 is made up of 14 amino acids. Germline trimming cut 6 bases from V and 4 bases from J; bases unmatched to any gene: 4. CDR3 bases: TGTGCCAGCAGCCCAGGGACAGGGAATCAGCCCCAGCATTTT. It translates to CASSPGTGNQPQHF.

This chain connects TRBV4-2 to TRBJ2-3, with 14 bases that match TRBD2. Trimming took 5 bases from V and 0 from J; bases not matched to a gene: 13. The CDR3 extends over 20 amino acids. Germline V lookup: CDR1 LGHNA, CDR2 YNFKEQ. CDR3 loop: CASSSSRGTSGRGSTDTQYF. CDR3 bases: TGTGCCAGCAGCTCATCAAGGGGGACTAGCGGGAGAGGGAGCACAGATACGCAGTATTTT.

V gene TRBV4-2 combines with J gene TRBJ2-7; D is undetermined. Germline V gives CDR1 LGHNA, CDR2 YNFKEQ. The CDR3 is 14 residues long. Trimming removed 1 base from V and 3 bases from J, with 10 bases in between. In DNA, the CDR3 is TGTGCCAGCAGCCAAGGACCCATTATCTACGAGCAGTACTTC. It specifies CASSQGPIIYEQYF.